These 8 T cell receptor beta chains were sequenced from one sample in a study of T cell responses to AZD1222 COVID-19 vaccine. Assay: immunoSEQ multiplex PCR; the TCRdb copy retains only in-frame clones and omits some. The table records about 180,000 clones, 90% of them present only once. The specimen comprised peripheral blood, sampled on day 0 of AZD1222 vaccination. These receptors all stem from an adult in good health.

The chain has TRBV5-6 and TRBJ2-7, with a possible D match to TRBD2 (5 bases). The CDR3 has 13 amino acids. Germline CDR1 reads SGHDT; CDR2 reads YYEEEE. V was cut by 4 bases and J by 0 bases, with 8 bases left in between. CDR3 nucleotides: TGTGCCAGCAGCCCGGGGTACTCCTACGAGCAGTACTTC. It translates to CASSPGYSYEQYF.

The genes are TRBV21-1 and TRBJ2-5; the listed D gene, TRBD1, was not tested against the DNA. TRBV21-1 is reported as a pseudogene. The CDR3 consists of 15 residues. This CDR3 reads CASSSRTGGWKTQYF. Written as DNA, the CDR3 is TGTGCCAGCAGCTCACGGACAGGGGGCTGGAAGACCCAGTACTTC.

The rearrangement uses TRBV5-5 and TRBJ2-7; D gene unclear. The germline V gene has CDR1 SGHKS and CDR2 YYEKEE (reference sequence). Trimming took 2 bases from V and 3 from J, leaving 6 bases between them. The CDR3 loop spans 12 amino acids. As DNA, the CDR3 is TGTGCCAGCAGCTTAAATGACTACGAGCAGTACTTC. Its protein product is CASSLNDYEQYF.

The CDR3, as DNA: TGTGCCAGCAGCCAAGGACGAGGGGGGCGGTCGGGGACCCAGTACTTC. It codes for CASSQGRGGRSGTQYF. The genes are TRBV3-1 (or the pseudogene TRBV3-2) and TRBJ2-5, with D perhaps given as TRBD1 or TRBD2 (6 bases each). Germline lookup yields CDR1 LGHDT and CDR2 YNNKEL (reference sequence). Trimming removed 1 base from V and 7 bases from J, with 19 bases in between. The CDR3 length is 16 residues.

The rearrangement joins TRBV6-5 to TRBJ1-6; D is undetermined. Germline V gene lookup returns CDR1 MNHEY and CDR2 SVGAGI. Trimming took off 2 bases at V and 0 bases at J, with 8 bases between the two ends. This CDR3 is 16 amino acids long. CDR3 sequence: CASSYVGRSYNSPLHF. The CDR3 coding sequence is TGTGCCAGCAGTTACGTGGGCCGCTCCTATAATTCACCCCTCCACTTT.

The chain is built from TRBV5-1 and TRBJ2-7; the match to TRBD1 covers 8 bases. The CDR3 loop spans 15 amino acids. The V gene end was trimmed by 5 bases and the J gene end by 3 bases; junction bases not matched to a gene: 10. CDR1 and CDR2 from the germline V gene are SGHRS and YFSETQ. The CDR3 nucleotides read TGCGCCAGCAGTCTGGCAGGGGGCAAGAGCTACGAGCAGTACTTC. Its translation: CASSLAGGKSYEQYF.

The chain joins TRBV9 to TRBJ1-2; D is uncertain. The ends were cut back, 3 bases at V and 0 bases at J, with 6 bases in the middle. Germline lookup yields CDR1 SGDLS and CDR2 YYNGEE. The CDR3 length is 13 residues. Here the CDR3 DNA reads TGTGCCAGCAGCGCCGAAGCTAACTATGGCTACACCTTC. Protein: CASSAEANYGYTF.

Only one count was recorded for this clone. The J gene is TRBJ2-1, the V gene TRBV10-3; D could derive from TRBD1 or TRBD2 (5 bases each). The CDR3 sequence is 11 residues long. Trimming cost V 11 bases and J 7 bases, with 12 bases left between them. Germline V CDR1 and CDR2: ENHRY, SYGVKD. The CDR3 spells CASWDQNEQFF. The DNA for the CDR3 is TGTGCCTCCTGGGACCAGAATGAGCAGTTCTTC.